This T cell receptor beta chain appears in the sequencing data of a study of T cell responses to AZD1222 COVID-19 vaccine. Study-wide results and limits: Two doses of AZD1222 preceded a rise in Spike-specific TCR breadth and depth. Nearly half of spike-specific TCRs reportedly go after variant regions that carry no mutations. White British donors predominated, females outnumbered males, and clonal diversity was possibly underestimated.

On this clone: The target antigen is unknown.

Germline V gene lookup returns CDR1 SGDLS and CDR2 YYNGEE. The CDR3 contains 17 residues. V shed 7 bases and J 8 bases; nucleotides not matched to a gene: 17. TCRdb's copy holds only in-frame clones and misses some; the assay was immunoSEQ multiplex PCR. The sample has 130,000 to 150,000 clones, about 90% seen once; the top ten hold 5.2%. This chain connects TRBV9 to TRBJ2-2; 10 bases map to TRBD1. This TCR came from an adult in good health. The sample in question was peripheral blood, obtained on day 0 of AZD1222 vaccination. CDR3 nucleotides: TGTGCCAGCGCCGTTGACAGGGGGCGTCAAGGATCTGGGGAGCTGTTTTTT. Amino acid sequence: CASAVDRGRQGSGELFF.